The TCR beta chain under discussion was sequenced for a study of blood T cells in healthy people across ages. For the second PCR, which ran for roughly 6 to 12 cycles, a sample-barcoded 5' primer and a J-beta primer mix were used. TCRdb itself ran the 5' RACE reads through MiXCR, one entry per CDR3 protein. The sample consists of 800,000 or so distinct CDR3 sequences, 20% to 25% of them appearing once. The V gene's germline CDR1 is MGHRA and CDR2 YSYEKL. V was clipped by 4 bases and J by 3 bases; unmatched bases: 4. This CDR3 spans 15 amino acids. The same data also contributed to another study, on T cells of mothers and their children. That study adds: The study recruited a few healthy Caucasian mothers and their six children as donors.

V gene TRBV4-1 combines with J gene TRBJ2-7; 12 positions agree with TRBD1. This receptor was obtained from a boy between 10 and 17 years old in good health. The sample comprised blood. CDR3 loop: CASSPGQGAIYEQYF. DNA for the CDR3: TGCGCCAGCAGCCCGGGACAGGGGGCAATCTACGAGCAGTACTTC.